This T cell receptor (beta chain) was observed in a study of blood T cells in healthy people across ages. Overall study results and limits: What prevented conclusive comparison of naive and antigen-experienced cells was that PBMCs were unsorted.

With a J-beta primer mix and a sample-barcoded 5' primer, a second PCR ran 7 to 11 cycles. No fewer than 3 million CDR3-containing paired-end reads came from each sample. MiXCR, applied by TCRdb to the 5' RACE reads, yields one record per CDR3 protein. The sample has 920,000 or so distinct CDR3 sequences; under 45% are singletons. No fewer than 6.5 million PBMCs went into each sample. Germline loops: CDR1 DFQATT, CDR2 SNEGSKA (reference sequence). The germline V and J ends were trimmed by 5 bases and 3 bases, with 14 bases remaining between them. This CDR3 comprises 15 residues. Worth noting for this clonotype: The antigen is undetermined.

The sample taken for sequencing was blood. This clonotype was sampled from a woman aged 60-75 years in good health. The V gene is TRBV20-1, the J gene TRBJ1-6; no clear D gene. The CDR3 region has the DNA TGCAGTGCTCCAACCTCGGGGTTCTATAATTCACCCCTCCACTTT. Translating gives CSAPTSGFYNSPLHF.